The following is a TCR beta chain sequence with its context. CDR3 size: 16 residues. Germline values: CDR1 MNHEY, CDR2 SMNVEV (reference sequence). The V segment lost 0 bases and the J segment 5 bases; nucleotides outside the gene matches: 0. The data stem from a study of T cell changes during pregnancy in multiple sclerosis. Using immunoSEQ multiplex PCR, the repertoire was profiled, and TCRdb retains in-frame clones only, with some absent. The sample includes tens of thousands of clones, 91% seen only once; the top ten take less than 6%. Sample: CD8+ T cells from peripheral blood mononuclear cells, taken before pregnancy. This TCR was recovered from a female donor with multiple sclerosis, enrolled in a pregnancy study. The rearrangement links TRBV27 to TRBJ2-5; 16 bases align to TRBD2. This chain's CDR3 is CASSLSGLAGGETQYF. CDR3 coding DNA: TGTGCCAGCAGTTTATCGGGACTAGCGGGGGGGGAGACCCAGTACTTC.